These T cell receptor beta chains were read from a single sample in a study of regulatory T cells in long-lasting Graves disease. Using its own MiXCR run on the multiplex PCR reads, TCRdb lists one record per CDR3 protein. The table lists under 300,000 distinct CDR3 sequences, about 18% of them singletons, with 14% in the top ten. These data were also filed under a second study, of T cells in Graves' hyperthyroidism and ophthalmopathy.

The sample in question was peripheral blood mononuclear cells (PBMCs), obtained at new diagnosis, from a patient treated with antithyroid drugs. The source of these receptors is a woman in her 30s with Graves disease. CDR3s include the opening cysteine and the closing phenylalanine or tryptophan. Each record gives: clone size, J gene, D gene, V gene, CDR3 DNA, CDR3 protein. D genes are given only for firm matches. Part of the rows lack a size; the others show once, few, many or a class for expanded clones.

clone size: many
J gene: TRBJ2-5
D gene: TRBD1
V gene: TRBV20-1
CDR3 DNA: TGCAGTGCTAGGCTACCAGACAGGGTCCAAGAGACCCAGTACTTC
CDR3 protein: CSARLPDRVQETQYF

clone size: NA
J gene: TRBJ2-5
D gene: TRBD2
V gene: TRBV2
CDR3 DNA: TGTGCCAGCAGTCCTCTACGAGCGGGGGGGCCTCTAGCGACCCAGTACTTC
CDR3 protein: CASSPLRAGGPLATQYF

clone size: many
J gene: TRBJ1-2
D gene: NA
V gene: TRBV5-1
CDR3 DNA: TGCGCCAGCAGCTTGGCCCATACAGACCTCTATGGCTACACCTTC
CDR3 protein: CASSLAHTDLYGYTF

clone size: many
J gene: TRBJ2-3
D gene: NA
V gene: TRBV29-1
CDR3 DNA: TGCAGCGTTGTAGCTAGCGATACGCAGTATTTT
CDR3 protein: CSVVASDTQYF

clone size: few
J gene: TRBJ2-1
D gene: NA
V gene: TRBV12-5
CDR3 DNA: TGTGCTAGTGGTCCCATAGGACAGTTCTGGGCCAGTGAGCAGTTCTTC
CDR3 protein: CASGPIGQFWASEQFF

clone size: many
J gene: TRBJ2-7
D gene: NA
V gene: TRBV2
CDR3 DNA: TGTGCCATCGAGAGGGGGACCAAATACGAGCAGTACTTC
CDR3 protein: CAIERGTKYEQYF

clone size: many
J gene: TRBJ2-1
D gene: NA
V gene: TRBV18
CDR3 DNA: TGTGCCAGCTCAGCGATTGGAGTGTACAATGAGCAGTTCTTC
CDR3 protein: CASSAIGVYNEQFF

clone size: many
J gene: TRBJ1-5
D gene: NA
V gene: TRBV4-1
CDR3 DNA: TGCGCCAGCAGCCAAGGGGAGGGGCAGCGTCAGCCCCAGCATTTT
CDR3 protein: CASSQGEGQRQPQHF

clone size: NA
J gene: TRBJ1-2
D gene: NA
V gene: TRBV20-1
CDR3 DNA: TGCAGGGGAAAAGGGGGAGGTGGCTACACCTTC
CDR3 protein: CRGKGGGGYTF

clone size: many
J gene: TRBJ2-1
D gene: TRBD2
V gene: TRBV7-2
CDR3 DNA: TGTGCCAGCAGCTCCACCGGGGGAGGGTCCTACAATGAGCAGTTCTTC
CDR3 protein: CASSSTGGGSYNEQFF

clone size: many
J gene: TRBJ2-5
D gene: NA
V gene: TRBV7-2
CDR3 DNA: TGTGCCAGCGGCCCTCACGGGCAGGGCGAAGAGACCCAGTACTTC
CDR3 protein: CASGPHGQGEETQYF

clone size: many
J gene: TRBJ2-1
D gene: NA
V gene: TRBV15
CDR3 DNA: TGTGCCACCAGCAGGTTATTGGGGGGAACTTCCTACAATGAGCAGTTCTTC
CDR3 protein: CATSRLLGGTSYNEQFF

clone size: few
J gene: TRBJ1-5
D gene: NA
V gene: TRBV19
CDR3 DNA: TGTGCCAGTAGACAGACGGGCAGGGGCAATCAGCCCCAGCATTTT
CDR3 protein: CASRQTGRGNQPQHF

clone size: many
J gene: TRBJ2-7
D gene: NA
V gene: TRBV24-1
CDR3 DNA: TGTGCCACCAGTGATTGGGTGACCCTCGCGCTCGCGTGTTCATACGAGCAGTACTTC
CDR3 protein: CATSDWVTLALACSYEQYF

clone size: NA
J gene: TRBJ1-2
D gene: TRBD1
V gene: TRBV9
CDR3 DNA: TGTGCCAGCAGCGCCGGGGACAGGGAGAATGGCTACACCTTC
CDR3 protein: CASSAGDRENGYTF

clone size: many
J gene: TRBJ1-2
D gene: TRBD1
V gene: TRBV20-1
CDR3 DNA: TGCAGTGCTAGAGACAGGGGGGGCTACACCTTC
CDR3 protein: CSARDRGGYTF

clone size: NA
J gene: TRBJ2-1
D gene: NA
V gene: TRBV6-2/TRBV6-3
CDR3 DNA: TGTGCCAGCACACCTCGGAGGGCCGGTGAGCAGTTCTTC
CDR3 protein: CASTPRRAGEQFF

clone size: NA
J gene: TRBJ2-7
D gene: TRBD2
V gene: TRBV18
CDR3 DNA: TGTGCCAGCTCTAAAGCGGGACCGCCCTACGAGCAGTACTTC
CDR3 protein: CASSKAGPPYEQYF

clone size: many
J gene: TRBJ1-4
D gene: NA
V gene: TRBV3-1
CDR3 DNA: TGTGCCAGCAGCCCGGAGACAACAACTAATGAAAAACTGTTTTTT
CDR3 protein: CASSPETTTNEKLFF

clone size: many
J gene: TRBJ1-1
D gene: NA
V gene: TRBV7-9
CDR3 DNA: TGTGCCAGCAGCCTAAGGGACTTGCCGAACACTGAAGCTTTCTTT
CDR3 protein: CASSLRDLPNTEAFF

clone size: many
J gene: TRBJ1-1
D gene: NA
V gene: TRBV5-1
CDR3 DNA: TGCGCCAGCTCCCTGGGGGTGGAGAACACTGAAGCTTTCTTT
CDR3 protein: CASSLGVENTEAFF

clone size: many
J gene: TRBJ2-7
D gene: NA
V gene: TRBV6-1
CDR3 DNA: TGTGCCAGCAGCAAAGGGACTTACGAGCAGTACTTC
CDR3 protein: CASSKGTYEQYF

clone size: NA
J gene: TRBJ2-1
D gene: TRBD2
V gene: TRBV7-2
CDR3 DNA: TGTGCCAGCACCAGACTAGCGGGGGCCCCCGCGCTTGAGCAGTTCTTC
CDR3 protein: CASTRLAGAPALEQFF

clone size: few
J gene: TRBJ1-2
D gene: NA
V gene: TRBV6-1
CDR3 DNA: TGTGCCGGACACCAGGGAATAGGTTATGGCTACACCTTC
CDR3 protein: CAGHQGIGYGYTF

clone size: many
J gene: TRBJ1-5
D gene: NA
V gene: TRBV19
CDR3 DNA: TGTGCCAGTACCGATCGGGGTTTTAGCAATCAGCCCCAGCATTTT
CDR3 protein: CASTDRGFSNQPQHF

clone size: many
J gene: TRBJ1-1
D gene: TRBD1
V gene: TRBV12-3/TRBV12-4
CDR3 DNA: TGTGCCAGCAGGACCAGGGGGCTGGGGACTGAAGCTTTCTTT
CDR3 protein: CASRTRGLGTEAFF

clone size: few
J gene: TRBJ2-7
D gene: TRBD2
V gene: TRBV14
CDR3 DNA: TGTGCCAGCGGCCGGGGGGCCTACGAGCAGTACTTC
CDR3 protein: CASGRGAYEQYF

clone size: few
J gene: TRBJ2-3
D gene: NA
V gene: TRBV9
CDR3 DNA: TGTGCCACCACTAAGTCTGGCGGGATCACAGATACGCAGTATTTT
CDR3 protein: CATTKSGGITDTQYF

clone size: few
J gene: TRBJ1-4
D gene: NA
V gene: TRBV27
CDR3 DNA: TGTGCCAGCAGTCTCGACTGGCGCCTAGAAAAACTGTTTTTT
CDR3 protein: CASSLDWRLEKLFF

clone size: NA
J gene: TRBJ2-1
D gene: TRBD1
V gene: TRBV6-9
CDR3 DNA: TGTGCCAGCAGTTACTCCCGGACAGGGAAGGGTACCTACAATGAGCAGTTCTTC
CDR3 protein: CASSYSRTGKGTYNEQFF

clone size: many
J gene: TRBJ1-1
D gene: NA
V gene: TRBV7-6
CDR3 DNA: TGTGCCAGCAGCCGCGAGATTCAGGGGGAAGCTTTCTTT
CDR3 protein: CASSREIQGEAFF

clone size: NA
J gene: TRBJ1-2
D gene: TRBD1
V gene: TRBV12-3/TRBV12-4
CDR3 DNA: TGTGCCAGCAGTTTAGGGGACAGGACAGACTATGGCTACACCTTC
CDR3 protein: CASSLGDRTDYGYTF

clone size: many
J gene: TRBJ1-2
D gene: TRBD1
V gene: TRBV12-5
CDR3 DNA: TGTGCTAGTGGTTTGGTACTAATGAGGGGGCGCGTTTTGGGCTACACCTTC
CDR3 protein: CASGLVLMRGRVLGYTF

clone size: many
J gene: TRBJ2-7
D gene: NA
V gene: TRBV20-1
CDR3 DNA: TGCAGTGCTAGGACCCTCGCGGGGGCAACCTACGAGCAGTACTTC
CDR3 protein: CSARTLAGATYEQYF

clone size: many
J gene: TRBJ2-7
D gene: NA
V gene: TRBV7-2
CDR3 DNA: TGTGCCAGCAGCTTAGCGGGCGCTTGGGGCGGTGGGGCCCTCGAGCAGTACTTC
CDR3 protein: CASSLAGAWGGGALEQYF

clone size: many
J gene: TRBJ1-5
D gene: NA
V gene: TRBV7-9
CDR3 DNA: TGTGCCAGCAGCTTAGGCCTCGGGGGGTGGGGCAATCAGCCCCAGCATTTT
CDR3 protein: CASSLGLGGWGNQPQHF

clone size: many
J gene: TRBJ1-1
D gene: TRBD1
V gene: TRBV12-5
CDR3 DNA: TGTGCTAGTGGCTCCGGACAGGGTCGGTCTGAAGCTTTCTTT
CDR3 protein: CASGSGQGRSEAFF

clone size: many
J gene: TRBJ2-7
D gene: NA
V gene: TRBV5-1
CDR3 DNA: TGCGCCAGCAGCCGGGGCTCCGATAACTACGAGCAGTACTTC
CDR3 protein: CASSRGSDNYEQYF

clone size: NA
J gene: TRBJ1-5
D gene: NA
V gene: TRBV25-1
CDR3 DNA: TGTGCCACTTCAGGGTTCGGGAATCAGCCCCAGCATTTT
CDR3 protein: CATSGFGNQPQHF

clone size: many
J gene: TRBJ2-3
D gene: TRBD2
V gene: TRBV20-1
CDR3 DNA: TGCAGTGCTAGTCCTAGCGGCCTCACAGATACGCAGTATTTT
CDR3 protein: CSASPSGLTDTQYF

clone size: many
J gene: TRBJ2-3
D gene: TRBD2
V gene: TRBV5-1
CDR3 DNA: TGCGCCAGCAGCTTGGGAGCGGGGGGGACCACAGATACGCAGTATTTT
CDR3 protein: CASSLGAGGTTDTQYF

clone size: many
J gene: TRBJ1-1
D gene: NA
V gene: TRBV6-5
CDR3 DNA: TGTGCCAGCAGTTACGTTGGGTCGGGTAACTCTGAAGCTTTCTTT
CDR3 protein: CASSYVGSGNSEAFF

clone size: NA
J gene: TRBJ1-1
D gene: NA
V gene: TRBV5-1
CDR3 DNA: TGTGCCAGCAGCTTGTTCGAACTACCAATCAACACTGAAGCTTTCTTT
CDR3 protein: CASSLFELPINTEAFF

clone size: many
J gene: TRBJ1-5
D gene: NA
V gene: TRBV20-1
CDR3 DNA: TGCAGTGCTAGCGGCAGGGTGTTAAGCAATCAGCCCCAGCATTTT
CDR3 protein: CSASGRVLSNQPQHF

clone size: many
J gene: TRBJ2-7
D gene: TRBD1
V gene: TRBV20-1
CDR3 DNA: TGCAGTGCTGGCGGACAGGGGCGGTACGAGCAGTACTTC
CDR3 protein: CSAGGQGRYEQYF

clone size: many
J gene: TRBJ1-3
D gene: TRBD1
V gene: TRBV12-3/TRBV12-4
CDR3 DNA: TGTGCCAGCAGCGGGACAGGGGGAAACACCATATATTTT
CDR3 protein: CASSGTGGNTIYF

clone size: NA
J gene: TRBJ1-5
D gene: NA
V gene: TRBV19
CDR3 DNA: TGTGCCAGTAGCTTCAGGGGCGGGCAGCCCCAGCATTTT
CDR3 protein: CASSFRGGQPQHF

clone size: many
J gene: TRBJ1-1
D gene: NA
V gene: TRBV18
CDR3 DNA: TGTGCCAGCTCACCGGGGCAGGGAGGTAGGACTGAAGCTTTCTTT
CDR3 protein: CASSPGQGGRTEAFF

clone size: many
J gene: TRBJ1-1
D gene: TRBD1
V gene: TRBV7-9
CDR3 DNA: TGTGCCAGCAGCCCCCGAGCGGGGGACAGGAAGACCATGAACACTGAAGCTTTCTTT
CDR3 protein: CASSPRAGDRKTMNTEAFF

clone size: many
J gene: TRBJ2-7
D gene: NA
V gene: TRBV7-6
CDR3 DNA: TGTGCCAGCAGCTTAGACCCCAGGGGAAACGAGCAGTACTTC
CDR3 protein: CASSLDPRGNEQYF

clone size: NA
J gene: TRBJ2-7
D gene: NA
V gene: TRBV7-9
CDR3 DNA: TGTGCCAGCAGCTTAAGCACAGGGAGCTCCTACGAGCAGTACTTC
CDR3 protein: CASSLSTGSSYEQYF

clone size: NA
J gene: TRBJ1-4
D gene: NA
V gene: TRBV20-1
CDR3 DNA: TGCAGTGCTAACCCGGGGAGGGGAACTAATGAAAAACTGTTTTTT
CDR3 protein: CSANPGRGTNEKLFF